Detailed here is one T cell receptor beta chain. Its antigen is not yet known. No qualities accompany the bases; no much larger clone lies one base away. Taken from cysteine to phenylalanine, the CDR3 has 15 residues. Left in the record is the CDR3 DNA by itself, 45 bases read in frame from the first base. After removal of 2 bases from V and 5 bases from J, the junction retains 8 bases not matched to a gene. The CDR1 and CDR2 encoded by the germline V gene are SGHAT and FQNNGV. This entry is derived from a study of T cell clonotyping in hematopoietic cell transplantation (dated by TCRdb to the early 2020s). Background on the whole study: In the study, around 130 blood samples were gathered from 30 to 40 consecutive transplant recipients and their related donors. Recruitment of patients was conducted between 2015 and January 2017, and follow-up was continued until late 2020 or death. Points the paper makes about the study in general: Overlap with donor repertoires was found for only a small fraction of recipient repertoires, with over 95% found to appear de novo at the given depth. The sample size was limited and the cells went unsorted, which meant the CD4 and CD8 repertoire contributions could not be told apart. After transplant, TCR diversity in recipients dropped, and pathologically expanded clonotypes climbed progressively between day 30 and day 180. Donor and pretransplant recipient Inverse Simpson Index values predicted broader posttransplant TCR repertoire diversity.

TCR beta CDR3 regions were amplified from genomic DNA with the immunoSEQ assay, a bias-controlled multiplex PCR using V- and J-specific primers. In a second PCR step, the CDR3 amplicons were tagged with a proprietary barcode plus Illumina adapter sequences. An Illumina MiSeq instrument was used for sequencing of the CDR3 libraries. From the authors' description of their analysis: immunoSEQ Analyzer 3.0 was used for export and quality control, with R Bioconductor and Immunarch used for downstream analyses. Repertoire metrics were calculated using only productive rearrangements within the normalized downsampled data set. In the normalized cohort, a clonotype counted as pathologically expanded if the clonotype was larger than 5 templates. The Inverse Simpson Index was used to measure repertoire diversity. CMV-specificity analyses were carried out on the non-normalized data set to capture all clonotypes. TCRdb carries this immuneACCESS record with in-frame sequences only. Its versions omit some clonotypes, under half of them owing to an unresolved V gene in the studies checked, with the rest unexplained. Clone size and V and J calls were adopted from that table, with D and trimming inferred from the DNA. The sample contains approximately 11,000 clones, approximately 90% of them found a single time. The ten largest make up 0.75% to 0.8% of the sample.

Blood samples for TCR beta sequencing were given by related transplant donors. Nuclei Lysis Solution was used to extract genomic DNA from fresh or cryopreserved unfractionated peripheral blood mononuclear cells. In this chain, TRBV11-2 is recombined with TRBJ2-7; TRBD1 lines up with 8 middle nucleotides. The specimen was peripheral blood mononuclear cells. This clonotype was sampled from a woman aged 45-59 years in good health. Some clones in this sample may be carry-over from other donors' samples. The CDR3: CASSLQPHRGDEQYF. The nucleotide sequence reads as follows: TGTGCCAGCAGCTTACAACCCCACAGGGGGGACGAGCAGTACTTC.